This T cell receptor (beta chain) originates from a study of STAT5B mutations in CD4+ large granular lymphocyte leukemia. General study points: Without putative leukemic clones, patient CD4-sorted repertoires remained more clonal than healthy CD4+ repertoires. Compared with healthy controls (2/35), patient top clones favored TRBV06 (8/27).

Profiling relied on immunoSEQ multiplex PCR, and the TCRdb table lists in-frame clones only, not all of them. This sample yields about 38,000 clones, of which about 82% are seen a single time; more than 0.9% belongs to the top ten. The CDR3 totals 19 residues. Germline V lookup: CDR1 SGDLS, CDR2 YYNGEE. The V segment lost 0 bases and the J segment 7 bases; nucleotides outside the gene matches: 17. This clone appeared a single time. Its antigen is unidentified. The V and J genes are TRBV9 and TRBJ2-2; 8 positions match TRBD1. The specimen was CD4+ T cells from blood buffy coats. The origin of this receptor is a human donor in good health. DNA of the CDR3: TGTGCCAGCAGCGTAGCTGGGGTTGGGACAGGCGAACGAAGCGGGGAGCTGTTTTTT. Its protein is CASSVAGVGTGERSGELFF.